A selection of T cell receptor beta chains follows, all from one sample in a study of shared clonotypes between healthy human individuals. The assay was immunoSEQ multiplex PCR, and TCRdb's table has in-frame clones only and misses some. The table records some 1,100,000 clones, 78% of them present only once. Sequenced material: memory CD4+ T cells from PBMCs. Source of these receptors: a man between 18 and 29 years old in good health. Some clones in this sample may be carry-over from other donors' samples. Both conserved end residues are part of each CDR3. A D gene is named only where the DNA matches it firmly. The size entry is marked missing in some rows and otherwise reads once, few, many or a size class.

J | V | D | size | DNA | CDR3
TRBJ2-4 | TRBV5-1 | NA | once | TGCGCCAGCAGCTTGGAAGAAGCCAAAAACATTCAGTACTTC | CASSLEEAKNIQYF
TRBJ2-5 | TRBV11-2 | NA | NA | TGTGCCAGCAGCTCGTCCAGGCTCGTAGAGACCCAGTACTTC | CASSSSRLVETQYF
TRBJ2-5 | TRBV6-1 | TRBD2 | NA | TGTGCCAGCAGAGGACTGACTAGCGCGCAAGAGACCCAGTACTTC | CASRGLTSAQETQYF
TRBJ2-5 | TRBV5-4 | NA | few | TGTGCCAGCAGCCCCCGGGACCAAGAGACCCAGTACTTC | CASSPRDQETQYF
TRBJ2-4 | TRBV13 | NA | NA | TGTGCCAGCAGCCCAGGAGAGGGAAGAAACATTCAGTACTTC | CASSPGEGRNIQYF
TRBJ1-3 | TRBV30 | NA | NA | TGTGCCTGGGGGATCCCTGGAAACACCATATATTTT | CAWGIPGNTIYF
TRBJ2-1 | TRBV14 | NA | NA | TGTGCCAGCAGCCAGAGTAGCGGATACAATGAGCAGTTCTTC | CASSQSSGYNEQFF
TRBJ2-2 | TRBV30 | NA | once | TGTGCCTGGAACCGGGACTTGAAGGACGGGGAGCTGTTTTTT | CAWNRDLKDGELFF
TRBJ2-1 | TRBV6-6 | NA | NA | TGTGCCAGCAGTTACTCGAAGGACAATGAGCAGTTCTTC | CASSYSKDNEQFF
TRBJ2-7 | TRBV7-2 | NA | NA | TGTGCCAGCAGCTTAGCGTCAACCCTGAGCTCCTACGAGCAGTACTTC | CASSLASTLSSYEQYF
TRBJ2-5 | TRBV5-1 | TRBD1 | NA | TGCGCCAGCAGCCCGGGACAGCCTCAAGAGACCCAGTACTTC | CASSPGQPQETQYF
TRBJ2-1 | TRBV25-1 | TRBD1 | NA | TGTGCCAGCATTGGGACAGGAAGATTCGGGGGCTCCTACAATGAGCAGTTCTTC | CASIGTGRFGGSYNEQFF
TRBJ2-7 | TRBV19 | TRBD2 | NA | TGTGCCAGTAGTATAGCTAGCGGGAGGGCCTACGAGCAGTACTTC | CASSIASGRAYEQYF
TRBJ2-3 | TRBV12-1 | NA | NA | TGTGCCAGCAGCTGTCGGACAGGGGGCAATACAGATACGCAGTATTTT | CASSCRTGGNTDTQYF
TRBJ1-4 | TRBV18 | NA | NA | TGTGCCAGCTCAGAAGACAGGAATGAAAAACTGTTTTTT | CASSEDRNEKLFF
TRBJ1-1 | TRBV10-3 | NA | few | TGTGCCGCCCAGACAGACCCTACCGGTGAAGCTTTCTTT | CAAQTDPTGEAFF
TRBJ1-4 | TRBV28 | NA | NA | TGTGCCAGCAGTGGAGGGGGGTTGGGGGAAAAACTGTTTTTT | CASSGGGLGEKLFF
TRBJ2-1 | TRBV29-1 | TRBD2 | NA | TGCAGCGGATTACCCCGACTAGCGGGATCTTACAATGAGCAGTTCTTC | CSGLPRLAGSYNEQFF
TRBJ1-1 | TRBV11-2 | NA | NA | TGTGCCAGCGCCCCCTGGACAGCGAGGGACACTGAAGCTTTCTTT | CASAPWTARDTEAFF
TRBJ1-1 | TRBV18 | NA | NA | TGTGCCAGCTCACTAGTCTGGCAGAACACTGAAGCTTTCTTT | CASSLVWQNTEAFF
TRBJ1-2 | TRBV6-1 | NA | NA | TGTGCCAGCAGTCGGTCCGGGGTGGACGTATTAGGCTACACCTTC | CASSRSGVDVLGYTF
TRBJ1-6 | TRBV7-2 | NA | NA | TGTGCCAGCAGCTTACATAGCTCCTATAATTCACCCCTCCACTTT | CASSLHSSYNSPLHF
TRBJ2-5 | TRBV5-6 | TRBD1 | NA | TGTGCCAGCTCTCGGACAGGGAGATCAGAGACCCAGTACTTC | CASSRTGRSETQYF
TRBJ2-5 | TRBV28 | NA | NA | TGTGCCAGCAGTGCCCAGGGGCAAGTGGGAGGGACCCAGTACTTC | CASSAQGQVGGTQYF
TRBJ1-2 | TRBV28 | NA | NA | TGTGCCAGCAGTTTATCGTTTGGAGTAGGACCCAACTATGGCTACACCTTC | CASSLSFGVGPNYGYTF
TRBJ2-1 | TRBV9 | TRBD2 | many | TGTGCCAGCAGCCCCCGCGGTGGCGGGAGCTCCTACAATGAGCAGTTCTTC | CASSPRGGGSSYNEQFF
TRBJ2-7 | TRBV11-2 | NA | once | TGTGCCAGCAGCTTACAACCGGCCGAGCAGTACTTC | CASSLQPAEQYF
TRBJ2-6 | TRBV2 | NA | NA | TGTGCCAGCAGTGAACGTTCTGTAGGTGGGGCCAACGTCCTGACTTTC | CASSERSVGGANVLTF
TRBJ2-6 | TRBV6-5 | TRBD2 | NA | TGTGCCAGCAGGGGAGGGGAACCTGGGGCCAACGTCCTGACTTTC | CASRGGEPGANVLTF
TRBJ1-5 | TRBV28 | NA | NA | TGTGCCAGCAGTTCGGGTGGTCGGGGCAATCAGCCCCAGCATTTT | CASSSGGRGNQPQHF
TRBJ1-2 | TRBV28 | NA | NA | TGTGCCAGCCTCCGTAGGGCTACTAACTATGGCTACACCTTC | CASLRRATNYGYTF
TRBJ1-4 | TRBV2 | NA | many | TGTGCCAGCAGCCCCCAAAATGAAAAACTGTTTTTT | CASSPQNEKLFF
TRBJ2-2 | TRBV11-2 | NA | NA | TGTGCCAGCAGCTGGCAGGCCGGGGAGCTGTTTTTT | CASSWQAGELFF
TRBJ2-5 | TRBV6-5 | NA | NA | TGTGCCAGCAACAACAGGGACCCGGGGACCCAGTACTTC | CASNNRDPGTQYF
TRBJ2-7 | TRBV28 | NA | NA | TGTGCCAGCAGTTTAAAGGTGGCAGGGGGGAGGTACGAGCAGTACTTC | CASSLKVAGGRYEQYF
TRBJ2-1 | TRBV28 | TRBD2 | NA | TGTGCCAGCGGGGCCTATAGCGGGAGTGTCTACAATGAGCAGTTCTTC | CASGAYSGSVYNEQFF
TRBJ2-7 | TRBV7-6 | TRBD1 | NA | TGTGCCAGCAGCCGTGGGGGACAGCCCCATTACGAGCAGTACTTC | CASSRGGQPHYEQYF
TRBJ2-1 | TRBV5-4 | NA | NA | TGTGCCAGCCGAGAGGGGGTCGCGCAGTTCTTC | CASREGVAQFF
TRBJ2-5 | TRBV9 | TRBD2 | NA | TGTGCCAGCAGCGTAGGTCCAGCGGGAGGAGAGACCCAGTACTTC | CASSVGPAGGETQYF
TRBJ1-3 | TRBV30 | NA | NA | TGTGCCTGGAGTCGCGTGGGAGTCTCTGGAAACACCATATATTTT | CAWSRVGVSGNTIYF
TRBJ2-5 | TRBV2 | NA | NA | TGTGCCAGCAGTGGAGGAAGTGGGCAAGAGACCCAGTACTTC | CASSGGSGQETQYF
TRBJ2-7 | TRBV7-9 | TRBD2 | NA | TGTGCCAGCAGCTTAGCCATACCGGGACTAGCGGCCTACGAGCAGTACTTC | CASSLAIPGLAAYEQYF
TRBJ2-7 | TRBV28 | NA | NA | TGTGCCAGCAGTCCCTGGGGGGTTTACGAGCAGTACTTC | CASSPWGVYEQYF
TRBJ1-2 | TRBV27 | TRBD1 | few | TGTGCCAGCAGTTTGTCGGACAGGGCAGGCGGCTACACCTTC | CASSLSDRAGGYTF
TRBJ1-4 | TRBV5-1 | TRBD1 | NA | TGCGCCAGCAGCCCGGGACAGGGGGCAACTAATGAAAAACTGTTTTTT | CASSPGQGATNEKLFF
TRBJ2-3 | TRBV7-6 | NA | NA | TGTGCCAGCAGCTTAGACCCCATTGGAAATACGCAGTATTTT | CASSLDPIGNTQYF
TRBJ2-3 | TRBV5-1 | TRBD1 | once | TGCGCCAGCAGCTTGGCAGGGGGCCGGGGGGATACGCAGTATTTT | CASSLAGGRGDTQYF
TRBJ1-3 | TRBV15 | TRBD1 | many | TGTGCCACCAGCAGAGACAGGGGGAAAGGAAACACCATATATTTT | CATSRDRGKGNTIYF
TRBJ2-7 | TRBV28 | NA | NA | TGTGCCAGCAGTACCACTGGCTCGGGAGACGAATACGAGCAGTACTTC | CASSTTGSGDEYEQYF
TRBJ2-7 | TRBV2 | TRBD2 | NA | TGTGCCAGCAGAGGACTAGCGGAGTCCCCTTGGGTCTACGAGCAGTACTTC | CASRGLAESPWVYEQYF
TRBJ2-3 | TRBV2 | TRBD2 | NA | TGTGCCAGCCGGACTAGCGGAACGCAGTATTTT | CASRTSGTQYF
TRBJ2-5 | TRBV15 | TRBD2 | NA | TGTGCCACCAGGGACCCGGGGCTAGCGGAAGAGACCCAGTACTTC | CATRDPGLAEETQYF
TRBJ2-1 | TRBV6-6 | NA | NA | TGTGCCAGCAGTTACCTAGGCTACAATGAGCAGTTCTTC | CASSYLGYNEQFF